The source of this T cell receptor (beta chain) is a study of tumor and adjacent non-tumor tissue in lung cancer. Study overall: About 4.17 million productive TCRbeta reads were obtained per sample on average.

CDR1 MGHRA and CDR2 YSYEKL come from the germline V gene. V was shortened by 1 base and J by 9 bases, with 15 bases between the two germline ends. This CDR3 is built from 14 residues. The study's findings and limits: Patients with more diverse tumor TCRs had worse survival.

A word on this clonotype: What it recognizes is unknown. The CDR3 carries no conserved terminal phenylalanine or tryptophan, so it likely arises from a read error.

No cell sorting was done before RNA was extracted from the tissue. Three rounds of nested PCR, following a modified ARM-PCR protocol, produced the TCRbeta library. TCRdb reprocessed the multiplex PCR reads via MiXCR and lists one record per CDR3 protein. Among tens of thousands of distinct CDR3 sequences listed, about 70% were seen once. The sample was lung tumor tissue. This TCR came from a man in his sixties with non-small cell lung cancer. This chain connects TRBV4-1 to TRBJ2-5, with D possibly matching TRBD2 (6 bases). CDR3 coding DNA: TGCGCCAGCAGCCAAGGTGGTAGCAGGGAGGCCCAGTACTTG. It yields the protein CASSQGGSREAQYL.